This T cell receptor beta chain was captured by sequencing in a study of blood T cell repertoires in COVID-19. Looking at the study overall: Whether acute or convalescent, the COVID-19 samples came from the United States, Italy and Spain. From T cells, B-cell-depleted T cells, or PBMCs came the material, which was cDNA or gDNA.

In the original workflow: Amplification of reference gene primers was used by the study to estimate nucleated cell counts. Generated by immunoSEQ multiplex PCR, the TCRdb table keeps only in-frame clones and is missing some. Clone size and the V and J calls come from that table; the DNA yielded D and trimming. The data hold roughly 130,000 clones, with about four fifths observed a single time. The germline CDR1 and CDR2 sequences are LNHNV and YYDKDF (reference sequence). V trimming: 6 bases; J trimming: 0 bases; junction bases outside the gene matches: 4. The CDR3 runs to 14 residues. This clonotype was obtained from a woman aged 45-59 years with acute or convalescent COVID-19. The sequenced sample consisted of peripheral blood. The V and J genes are TRBV15 and TRBJ2-5; TRBD1 matches at 7 bases. DNA of the CDR3: TGTGCCACCAGGACGGGACAGAACCAAGAGACCCAGTACTTC. Translated, it gives CATRTGQNQETQYF.